These 28 T cell receptor beta chains came from one sample sequenced in a study of human thymus T cells. In corrective heart surgery, resections were taken, and these provided the thymus tissue. Here immunoSEQ multiplex PCR was the method, and the copy in TCRdb shows in-frame clones only, minus some. The data show under 150,000 clones, with approximately 96% seen just once and roughly 0.024% held by the top ten. The sequenced sample was thymus tissue. These receptors originate from a boy under three years old with a congenital heart defect but otherwise immunologically healthy.

The chain joins TRBV15 to TRBJ1-1, with D uncertain. CDR1 LNHNV and CDR2 YYDKDF come from the germline V gene (reference sequence). The CDR3 spans 16 residues. V shed 0 bases and J shed 1 base, with 12 bases lying between them. The CDR3 reads CATSRDSDWENTEAFF. CDR3 bases: TGTGCCACCAGCAGAGATTCGGACTGGGAGAACACTGAAGCTTTCTTT.

The CDR3 protein is CASSLGRTGVSGNTIYF. The CDR3 DNA reads TGTGCCAGCAGTTTAGGTCGGACAGGGGTCTCTGGAAACACCATATATTTT. This sequence joins TRBV28 and TRBJ1-3; 9 bases are shared with TRBD1. The CDR3 sequence is 17 residues long. With 2 bases clipped from V and 0 bases from J, the junction kept 5 bases outside the gene matches. Looked up from germline, CDR1 is MDHEN and CDR2 is SYDVKM.

Only one count was recorded for this clone. The V call is TRBV15, the J call TRBJ2-1, with D tentatively TRBD2 (6 bases). V lost 1 base and J lost 8, with 15 bases in between. The germline V gene encodes CDR1 LNHNV and CDR2 YYDKDF (reference sequence). This CDR3 is 15 amino acids long. This CDR3 reads CATSRARSWGDEQFF. CDR3 in DNA: TGTGCCACCAGCAGAGCCCGGTCGTGGGGGGATGAGCAGTTCTTC.

This chain links TRBV12-5 with TRBJ2-1; the match to TRBD2 covers 9 bases. From germline, CDR1 is LGHNT and CDR2 FRNRAP. The V segment lost 4 bases and the J segment 6 bases; nucleotides outside the gene matches: 10. The length of the CDR3 is 16 residues. The CDR3 loop reads CASGWSERGEPNEQFF. The DNA of the CDR3 is TGTGCTAGTGGTTGGTCGGAGCGGGGGGAACCCAATGAGCAGTTCTTC. Combining the CDR3 with reference TRBV12-5 and TRBJ2-1 gives the whole variable domain DARVTQTPRHKVTEMGQEVTMRCQPILGHNTVFWYRQTMMQGLELLAYFRNRAPLDDSGMPKDRFSAEMPDATLATLKIQPSEPRDSAVYFCASGWSERGEPNEQFFGPGTRLTVL.

Here the CDR3 reads CASSPQRVGSAEAFF. The DNA for the CDR3 is TGTGCCAGCAGCCCCCAGAGGGTCGGGAGCGCCGAAGCTTTCTTT. The chain combines TRBV28 with TRBJ1-1; D is unresolved. From germline, CDR1 is MDHEN and CDR2 SYDVKM. This CDR3 has 15 amino acids. The V and J ends lost 6 bases and 8 bases respectively, with 22 bases between them.

The rearrangement joins TRBV5-6 to TRBJ1-1; D may be TRBD1 (5 bases). V was clipped by 4 bases and J by 2 bases, with 18 bases between them. Per germline, CDR1 SGHDT and CDR2 YYEEEE. This CDR3 comprises 16 residues. CDR3 amino acids: CASSRAKTVTNTEAFF. CDR3 nucleotides: TGTGCCAGCAGCCGGGCGAAGACAGTAACTAACACTGAAGCTTTCTTT.

This chain links TRBV11-2 with TRBJ1-2, with unresolved D. V was pared by 4 bases and J by 7 bases, with 16 bases between. Germline V gene lookup returns CDR1 SGHAT and CDR2 FQNNGV. The CDR3 runs to 14 residues. The CDR3: CASSSLTAQCGYTF. Here the CDR3 DNA reads TGTGCCAGCAGCTCCCTGACGGCCCAGTGTGGCTACACCTTC.

This clone has just one count. The V and J genes are TRBV28 and TRBJ1-5, with 7 bases that match TRBD1. Germline CDR1 MDHEN, CDR2 SYDVKM. V was pared by 0 bases and J by 11 bases, with 4 bases of the junction left unmatched. The CDR3 contains 13 residues. CDR3 bases: TGTGCCAGCAGTTTATGGGTGGGACAGACCCAGCATTTT. Amino acids: CASSLWVGQTQHF.

Only a few counts were recorded for this clone. The J gene is TRBJ1-5, the V gene TRBV6-5, with TRBD1 matching over 8 bases. Germline loops: CDR1 MNHEY, CDR2 SVGAGI. The CDR3 is made up of 13 amino acids. The V segment lost 6 bases and the J segment 7 bases; nucleotides outside the gene matches: 5. This chain's CDR3 is CASSWDRKQPQHF. The DNA of the CDR3 is TGTGCCAGCAGCTGGGACAGGAAGCAGCCCCAGCATTTT.

The chain joins TRBV7-6 to TRBJ2-7, with TRBD2 matching over 8 bases. The trim removed 1 base at V and 5 bases at J, leaving 16 bases unmatched. Per the germline V gene, CDR1 is SGHVS and CDR2 is FNYEAQ. The CDR3 loop spans 18 amino acids. The chain's CDR3 is CASSLGPLGGSGVNEQYF. CDR3 nucleotides: TGTGCCAGCAGCTTAGGGCCCCTAGGTGGTAGCGGGGTGAACGAGCAGTACTTC.

J is TRBJ2-3 and V is TRBV25-1, with 11 bases lining up with TRBD2. The CDR3 consists of 16 residues. Trimming took 3 bases from V and 1 from J; bases not matched to a gene: 3. CDR1 MGHDK and CDR2 SYGVNS come from the germline V gene. DNA of the CDR3: TGTGCCAGCAGTGACCTAGCGGGGGGACGCACAGATACGCAGTATTTT. This codes for CASSDLAGGRTDTQYF.

The J gene is TRBJ2-1, the V gene TRBV15; TRBD2 agrees at 8 bases. Germline CDR1 LNHNV, CDR2 YYDKDF (reference sequence). V lost 7 bases and J lost 4; bases outside the gene matches: 6. CDR3 length equals 14 residues. The CDR3 nucleotides read TGTGCCACCATCCGGGGGGGACGGTACAATGAGCAGTTCTTC. As protein: CATIRGGRYNEQFF. Combining the CDR3 with reference TRBV15 and TRBJ2-1 gives the whole variable domain DAMVIQNPRYQVTQFGKPVTLSCSQTLNHNVMYWYQQKSSQAPKLLFHYYDKDFNNEADTPDNFQSRRPNTSFCFLDIRSPGLGDTAMYLCATIRGGRYNEQFFGPGTRLTVL.

The V call is TRBV18, the J call TRBJ1-1; D ambiguous. Trimming left V 7 bases short and J 4 bases short, with 19 bases between. The CDR3 extends over 15 amino acids. CDR1 is KGHSH, CDR2 LQKENI, per germline. CDR3 DNA: TGTGCCAGCTTTCCGCCGGGGTCCCGGGGCACTGAAGCTTTCTTT. Translation gives CASFPPGSRGTEAFF.

The chain uses TRBV28 and TRBJ2-5; 7 bases are shared with TRBD2. V gave up 3 bases and J gave up 4 bases; unmatched junction bases: 11. The CDR3 loop spans 16 amino acids. Germline loops: CDR1 MDHEN, CDR2 SYDVKM. Here the CDR3 reads CASSFSGPAGSETQYF. The CDR3 DNA follows: TGTGCCAGCAGTTTTTCGGGACCAGCGGGATCAGAGACCCAGTACTTC.

This chain connects TRBV4-3 to TRBJ2-1; 9 nucleotides agree with TRBD2. The junction had 1 base not matched to a gene; V was cut back by 1 base and J by 0 bases. This CDR3 region has 16 residues. The germline V gene has CDR1 LGHNA and CDR2 YSLEER. The CDR3 loop reads CASSQASGVSYNEQFF. As DNA, the CDR3 is TGCGCCAGCAGCCAAGCTAGCGGGGTCTCCTACAATGAGCAGTTCTTC.

The CDR3 DNA is TGTGCCAGCAGCGTATTCGGGACTAGCGGGGTTAATGAGCAGTTCTTC. Its translation is CASSVFGTSGVNEQFF. V usage is TRBV7-8 and J usage is TRBJ2-1; 13 bases are shared with TRBD2. V lost 5 bases to trimming and J lost 7 bases; unmatched junction nucleotides: 8. Germline V gives CDR1 SGHVS, CDR2 FQNEAQ. The CDR3 loop spans 16 amino acids.

The V gene is TRBV25-1, the J gene TRBJ1-2; D might be TRBD1 (5 bases). This CDR3 has 14 residues. From germline, CDR1 is MGHDK and CDR2 SYGVNS. The V end was cut by 1 base, the J end by 4 bases, with 10 bases between. DNA of the CDR3: TGTGCCAGCAGTGAATCCGGACAACCCTATGGCTACACCTTC. This sequence encodes CASSESGQPYGYTF.

This clone was counted once. The J gene is TRBJ1-6, the V gene TRBV4-3; TRBD1 aligns across 7 bases. Per the germline V gene, CDR1 is LGHNA and CDR2 is YSLEER. This CDR3 region has 16 residues. V shed 0 bases, J shed 7 bases, and the junction held 6 bases outside the gene matches. This chain's CDR3 is CASSQDVQQGNSPLHF. As DNA, the CDR3 is TGCGCCAGCAGCCAAGACGTTCAACAGGGGAATTCACCCCTCCACTTT.

This sequence joins TRBV28 and TRBJ1-5; D ambiguous. Trimming left V 6 bases short and J 0 bases short, with 6 bases between. Germline CDR1 is MDHEN and CDR2 is SYDVKM. The CDR3 contains 13 residues. For the CDR3, the DNA is TGTGCCAGCAGCCAGGCTAGCAATCAGCCCCAGCATTTT. Its protein product is CASSQASNQPQHF.

In DNA form, the CDR3 reads TGTGCTAGTGGTACGGCCGGGACAGACACAGATACGCAGTATTTT. Protein product: CASGTAGTDTDTQYF. The chain couples TRBV12-5 to TRBJ2-3, with TRBD1 identical over 7 bases. The CDR3 runs 15 residues. Germline CDR1 LGHNT, CDR2 FRNRAP. V lost 5 bases, J lost 2 bases, and 7 bases stayed unmatched.

V usage is TRBV7-2 and J usage is TRBJ2-7; TRBD2 agrees at 10 bases. V was clipped by 6 bases and J by 6 bases; unmatched bases: 17. CDR1 is SGHTA and CDR2 is FQGNSA in the germline V gene. CDR3 length equals 17 residues. This CDR3 reads CASRNLGGGTSVFEQYF. The CDR3 nucleotides are TGTGCCAGCAGGAATTTGGGAGGCGGGACTAGCGTCTTCGAGCAGTACTTC.

This clone occurred once. This sequence joins TRBV19 and TRBJ1-1; D call uncertain. This CDR3 has 15 amino acids. V was trimmed by 5 bases and J by 0 bases, leaving 13 bases between them. CDR1 and CDR2 (germline): LNHDA, SQIVND (reference sequence). This CDR3 reads CASSVAEDLNTEAFF. Here the CDR3 DNA reads TGTGCCAGTAGTGTGGCCGAGGACTTGAACACTGAAGCTTTCTTT. Based on the CDR3 plus reference TRBV19 and TRBJ1-1, the full variable domain is DGGITQSPKYLFRKEGQNVTLSCEQNLNHDAMYWYRQDPGQGLRLIYYSQIVNDFQKGDIAEGYSVSREKKESFPLTVTSAQKNPTAFYLCASSVAEDLNTEAFFGQGTRLTVV.

The sample holds one count of this clone. The chain joins TRBV6-1 to TRBJ2-1; 11 bases are shared with TRBD2. Germline CDR1 is MNHNS and CDR2 is SASEGT. This CDR3 region has 18 residues. Trimming removed 0 bases from V and 7 bases from J; junction bases left unmatched: 11. The CDR3 loop is CASSEALLAGGHLNEQFF. CDR3 bases: TGTGCCAGCAGTGAAGCTCTTCTAGCGGGGGGTCACCTGAATGAGCAGTTCTTC.

The chain has TRBV18 and TRBJ1-1; possibly TRBD1 for D (6 bases). Germline CDR1 reads KGHSH; CDR2 reads LQKENI. The CDR3 is 17 amino acids. The V gene lost 6 bases and the J gene lost 2 bases, with 22 bases spanning the gap. The CDR3 region is CASSPFTIEGGNTEAFF. As DNA, the CDR3 is TGTGCCAGCTCGCCCTTCACCATTGAAGGGGGAAACACTGAAGCTTTCTTT.

The chain combines TRBV2 with TRBJ2-5; TRBD1 or TRBD2 may be the D gene (5 bases each). Germline V gene lookup returns CDR1 SNHLY and CDR2 FYNNEI. This CDR3 has 13 amino acids. V lost 8 bases and J 5 bases, leaving 15 bases between the germline ends. As DNA, the CDR3 is TGTGCCAGCGGATTGGGGGTATCGGAGACCCAGTACTTC. Translation gives CASGLGVSETQYF.

The CDR3 here is CASSLETGSWDEQFF. CDR3 sequence (DNA): TGTGCCAGCAGCTTGGAAACAGGCTCTTGGGATGAGCAGTTCTTC. V is TRBV5-6 and J is TRBJ2-1; tentative D call: TRBD1 (5 bases). This CDR3 spans 15 amino acids. V lost 0 bases and J lost 8, with 15 bases in between. Germline lookup yields CDR1 SGHDT and CDR2 YYEEEE. Filled out from reference TRBV5-6 and TRBJ2-1, the complete variable domain reads DAGVTQSPTHLIKTRGQQVTLRCSPKSGHDTVSWYQQALGQGPQFIFQYYEEEERQRGNFPDRFSGHQFPNYSSELNVNALLLGDSALYLCASSLETGSWDEQFFGPGTRLTVL.

V and J are TRBV13 and TRBJ1-2; D possibly corresponds to TRBD1 (6 bases). The CDR3 spans 17 residues. Per germline, CDR1 PRHDT and CDR2 FYEKMQ (reference sequence). V lost 0 bases and J lost 3, with 17 bases in between. CDR3 sequence reads: CASSLGPGHPVHYGYTF. As DNA, the CDR3 is TGTGCCAGCAGCTTAGGCCCGGGACATCCCGTGCACTATGGCTACACCTTC.

The rearrangement joins TRBV9 to TRBJ2-5; 14 bases map to TRBD2. With 9 bases clipped from V and 2 bases from J, the junction kept 12 bases outside the gene matches. Germline V gene lookup returns CDR1 SGDLS and CDR2 YYNGEE. The CDR3 has 17 residues. The CDR3 loop is CATCPGTSGGEQETQYF. CDR3 bases: TGTGCCACCTGCCCAGGGACTAGCGGGGGAGAGCAAGAGACCCAGTACTTC.